This T cell receptor (beta chain) was sequenced during a study of T cell repertoires in cytomegalovirus infection. Findings and limits, study-wide: Clonotype analysis showed dominance of the ex vivo response by HLA-C-restricted CMV-specific TCR beta clonotypes.

From the reads, TCRdb called clonotypes with MiXCR, one entry per CDR3 protein. The sample records 200,000 to 300,000 distinct CDR3 sequences, 9.1% being singletons. CDR1 is SGHTA and CDR2 is FQGNSA in the germline V gene. V lost 5 bases and J lost 5, with 12 bases in between. The CDR3 extends over 13 amino acids. This clonotype was detected ten times or more. Antigen unknown. This clonotype was obtained from a human donor in good health (CMV status not recorded). Some clones in this sample may be carry-over from other donors' samples. The sample was PBMCs. J is TRBJ1-2 and V is TRBV7-2; no firm D call. CDR3: CASSPGGKYGYTF. The CDR3 DNA is TGTGCCAGCAGCCCGGGAGGGAAATATGGCTACACCTTC. The full variable domain, its missing parts supplied by reference TRBV7-2 and TRBJ1-2, is GAGVSQSPSNKVTEKGKDVELRCDPISGHTALYWYRQSLGQGLEFLIYFQGNSAPDKSGLPSDRFSAERTGGSVSTLTIQRTQQEDSAVYLCASSPGGKYGYTFGSGTRLTVV.